This is a list of T cell receptor beta chains from one sample in a study of graft-versus-host responses after intestinal transplantation. The assay was immunoSEQ multiplex PCR, and TCRdb's table has in-frame clones only and misses some. The sample yields tens of thousands of clones, just under 95% seen once. The sample consisted of bone marrow, taken 700 to 750 days after intestinal transplantation. The source is a human patient who received an intestinal transplant, so some T cells may come from the graft donor. Each CDR3 is given with its conserved first and last residue. D genes are given only for firm matches. Some rows mark clone size as missing; the rest say once, few, many or name a class of expanded clone.

cdr3_nt,cdr3_aa,j_call,d_call,clone_size,v_call
TGTGCCAGCAGTTTATTCGTGGGGGTACCAGGGGGCCTCTATGGCTACACCTTC,CASSLFVGVPGGLYGYTF,TRBJ1-2,TRBD1,NA,TRBV27
TGTGCCAGCAGCTCAGGGAACGCTGAAGCTTTCTTT,CASSSGNAEAFF,TRBJ1-1,NA,NA,TRBV11-3
TGTGCCAGCAGCACGTGGGGCGCTGGGGCCAACGTCCTGACTTTC,CASSTWGAGANVLTF,TRBJ2-6,NA,NA,TRBV9
TGCGCCAGCAGTTACGGGGGGAACACTGAAGCTTTCTTT,CASSYGGNTEAFF,TRBJ1-1,NA,NA,TRBV10-1
TGCGCCAGCAGCGCCTCAGGGTCCTATAATTCACCCCTCCACTTT,CASSASGSYNSPLHF,TRBJ1-6,NA,NA,TRBV5-1
TGTGCCAGCAGCGAAGGTAACCGGGGATTACACAATGAGCAGTTCTTC,CASSEGNRGLHNEQFF,TRBJ2-1,NA,NA,TRBV6-1
TGTGCCAGCAGTGAGGACAGGGAGAACTATGGCTACACCTTC,CASSEDRENYGYTF,TRBJ1-2,TRBD1,NA,TRBV27
TGTGCCAGCGCAACAGGGAGTCACACCATATATTTT,CASATGSHTIYF,TRBJ1-3,NA,NA,TRBV2
TGTGCCAGCAGAATGAGACTAGTTCAGACAGATACGCAGTATTTT,CASRMRLVQTDTQYF,TRBJ2-3,NA,NA,TRBV27
TGTGCCAGCAGTTCTCGGGAGACTAATGAAAAACTGTTTTTT,CASSSRETNEKLFF,TRBJ1-4,NA,NA,TRBV13
TGTGCCATCAGTGAGGGGACTTCGGGGCCTCAGGAGACCCAGTACTTC,CAISEGTSGPQETQYF,TRBJ2-5,NA,once,TRBV10-3
TGTGCCAGCAGTTACTCGAAAGATAACTATGGCTACACCTTC,CASSYSKDNYGYTF,TRBJ1-2,NA,NA,TRBV6-4
TGTGCCAGCAGCTCCAGCACTAGCGGGGGGACCTACGAGCAGTACTTC,CASSSSTSGGTYEQYF,TRBJ2-7,TRBD2,once,TRBV7-2
TGCAGGCGACAGCCTCGCTCCTACGAGCAGTACTTC,CRRQPRSYEQYF,TRBJ2-7,NA,NA,TRBV29-1
TGTGCCAGCGAACCGGGACTAGCGGTTTCTAATGAGCAGTTCTTC,CASEPGLAVSNEQFF,TRBJ2-1,TRBD2,NA,TRBV5-6
TGTGCCAGTAGTATTGGGACAGGACCCTACGAGCAGTACTTC,CASSIGTGPYEQYF,TRBJ2-7,TRBD1,NA,TRBV19
TGTGCCAGGAGTCAGGGGAACGAGCAGTACTTC,CARSQGNEQYF,TRBJ2-7,NA,NA,TRBV6-5
TGCGCCAGCAGCCTTTCAGGGGACCCCTCCTACGAGCAGTACTTC,CASSLSGDPSYEQYF,TRBJ2-7,NA,NA,TRBV4-1
TGTGCCAGTAGAGGACAGGGGGCTTTTGGCTACACCTTC,CASRGQGAFGYTF,TRBJ1-2,TRBD1,NA,TRBV19
TGCGCCAGCAGCCGATTTTTGAAGGGGAATGGCTACACCTTC,CASSRFLKGNGYTF,TRBJ1-2,NA,NA,TRBV4-1
TGTGCCAGTAGTATAGGAGGCCCATACTCCTACGAGCAGTACTTC,CASSIGGPYSYEQYF,TRBJ2-7,NA,NA,TRBV19
TGCGCCAGCAGCCATGACGGGACGCCGACTGAAGCTTTCTTT,CASSHDGTPTEAFF,TRBJ1-1,NA,once,TRBV4-1
TGTGCCTGGAGTCCAGGGACATCCCTTTACGAGCAGTACTTC,CAWSPGTSLYEQYF,TRBJ2-7,NA,NA,TRBV30
TGTGCCAGCAGCCAAGATTGGCGGCACCCCGGCGCAGATACGCAGTATTTT,CASSQDWRHPGADTQYF,TRBJ2-3,NA,NA,TRBV14
TGTGCCAGCAGCCTACCCCCGACGGTGGGAAAAAGGAGCTCCTACGAGCAGTACTTC,CASSLPPTVGKRSSYEQYF,TRBJ2-7,NA,NA,TRBV5-6
TGTGCCAGTAGTGGCCGGGCAGGAGGTGAAAAACTGTTTTTT,CASSGRAGGEKLFF,TRBJ1-4,NA,few,TRBV19
TGTGCCAGCAGCTTTAGCGGGCAAGAGACCCAGTACTTC,CASSFSGQETQYF,TRBJ2-5,TRBD2,NA,TRBV7-3
TGTGCCCATAGATACCATAGCGGGAGCGTATGGGAGCAGTACTTC,CAHRYHSGSVWEQYF,TRBJ2-7,TRBD2,NA,TRBV2
TGTGCCAGCAGTTTATCCAGAGAATCCTACGAGCAGTACTTC,CASSLSRESYEQYF,TRBJ2-7,NA,NA,TRBV27
TGTGCCAGCCTGGGCCGGGGTCAGCCCCAGCATTTT,CASLGRGQPQHF,TRBJ1-5,NA,NA,TRBV19
TGCGCCAGCAGCCACCCCGTAGGGCCCTCTGGAAACACCATATATTTT,CASSHPVGPSGNTIYF,TRBJ1-3,NA,NA,TRBV4-1
TGTGCCAGCAGTGGGACAGGAATCAGTGGCTACACCTTC,CASSGTGISGYTF,TRBJ1-2,TRBD1,NA,TRBV6-5
TGTGCCTGGAGTACCACAGGGATCTCCTACGAGCAGTACTTC,CAWSTTGISYEQYF,TRBJ2-7,NA,NA,TRBV30
TGTGCCAGCAGCTCTTGGACTAGCGGGGGACCAGCGGACAATGAGCAGTTCTTC,CASSSWTSGGPADNEQFF,TRBJ2-1,TRBD2,NA,TRBV7-3
TGTGCCAGCACTTCCGCCCGGGGAGGAGGTAACTACGAGCAGTACTTC,CASTSARGGGNYEQYF,TRBJ2-7,NA,once,TRBV7-2
TGTGCCTGGAATTCGGGTAATTCCTACGAGCAGTACTTC,CAWNSGNSYEQYF,TRBJ2-7,NA,NA,TRBV30
TGTGCCAGCACCACCCCGGGAGCGGGAGATATGAATGAGCAGTTCTTC,CASTTPGAGDMNEQFF,TRBJ2-1,TRBD2,NA,TRBV5-4
TGTGCCAGTAGTGATCCGGACACCTGGCCTTTGAGCGAGCAGTACTTC,CASSDPDTWPLSEQYF,TRBJ2-7,NA,NA,TRBV19
TGTGCCAGCAGCGGACCCCGACTAGCGGGAGAAGATACGCAGTATTTT,CASSGPRLAGEDTQYF,TRBJ2-3,TRBD2,NA,TRBV9
TGTGCCAGCAGTTCGATCCGAACTAGCGGACAAGAGACCCAGTACTTC,CASSSIRTSGQETQYF,TRBJ2-5,TRBD2,NA,TRBV28
TGTGCCAGCAGCGTGGGACAGGAGAATCAGCCCCAGCATTTT,CASSVGQENQPQHF,TRBJ1-5,TRBD1,NA,TRBV9
TGTGCCAGCAGTTTAGTTGGGGGCCCCTACGAGCAGTACTTC,CASSLVGGPYEQYF,TRBJ2-7,NA,NA,TRBV28
TGTGCCAGCAGCCCATTTATCTACAATGAGCAGTTCTTC,CASSPFIYNEQFF,TRBJ2-1,NA,NA,TRBV27
TGTGCCAGCAGCTTGGGGGGGGGTTTGTACACTGAAGCTTTCTTT,CASSLGGGLYTEAFF,TRBJ1-1,NA,NA,TRBV5-4
TGTGCCAGCAGCTTAGATGGGTTCCTCTCTGGAAACACCATATATTTT,CASSLDGFLSGNTIYF,TRBJ1-3,NA,NA,TRBV7-9
TGTGCCAGTAGTGGCGAGCACGAGCAGTACTTC,CASSGEHEQYF,TRBJ2-7,NA,NA,TRBV19
TGTGCCAGCAGCTTTCTAGCGGCCTACGAGCAGTACTTC,CASSFLAAYEQYF,TRBJ2-7,TRBD2,once,TRBV5-5
TGTGCCAGCAGCGTCGCGGGGGTACTATACAATGAGCAGTTCTTC,CASSVAGVLYNEQFF,TRBJ2-1,TRBD2,NA,TRBV9
TGTGCCAGCAGTTTAGGGCAGATTTATAATTCACCCCTCCACTTT,CASSLGQIYNSPLHF,TRBJ1-6,NA,NA,TRBV28
TGTGCCAGCAGCCGGAGCGGGGGGGCCTCCTACGAGCAGTACTTC,CASSRSGGASYEQYF,TRBJ2-7,TRBD2,NA,TRBV11-2
TGTGCCAGCTCACCACTTCAACGGAGCCTTTACAATGAGCAGTTCTTC,CASSPLQRSLYNEQFF,TRBJ2-1,NA,NA,TRBV18
TGTGCCAACTCGGGACTCCCTATGAATGAGCAGTTCTTC,CANSGLPMNEQFF,TRBJ2-1,NA,NA,TRBV6-1
TGTGCCAGCAGTTACTATCGGGGGGGCCCAGATACGCAGTATTTT,CASSYYRGGPDTQYF,TRBJ2-3,TRBD2,NA,TRBV6-5